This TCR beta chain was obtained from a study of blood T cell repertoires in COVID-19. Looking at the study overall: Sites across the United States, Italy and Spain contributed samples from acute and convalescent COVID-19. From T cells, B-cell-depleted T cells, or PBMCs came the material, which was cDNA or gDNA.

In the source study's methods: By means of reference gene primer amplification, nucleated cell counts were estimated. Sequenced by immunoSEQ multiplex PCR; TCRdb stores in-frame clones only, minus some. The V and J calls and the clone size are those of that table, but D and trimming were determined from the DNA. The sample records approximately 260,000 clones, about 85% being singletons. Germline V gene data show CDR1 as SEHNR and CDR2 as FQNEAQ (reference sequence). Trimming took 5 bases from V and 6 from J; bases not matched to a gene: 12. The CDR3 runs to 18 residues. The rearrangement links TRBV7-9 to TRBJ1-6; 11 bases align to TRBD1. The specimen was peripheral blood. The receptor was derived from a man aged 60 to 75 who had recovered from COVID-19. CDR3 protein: CASSRGTGGLGLNSPLHF. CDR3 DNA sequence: TGTGCCAGCAGCCGTGGGACAGGGGGTTTAGGCCTTAATTCACCCCTCCACTTT.